This TCR beta chain emerged from a study of T cells in Graves' hyperthyroidism and ophthalmopathy. The study, taken as a whole, reports: Progression to ophthalmopathy was predicted a median of 6.5 months early. Most thyroid clonotypes with frequency above 0.001 were detected in blood.

As to this clonotype: Its antigen is still unknown.

RNA transcripts provided the source from which TCR beta CDR3 regions were amplified. HTBI primers were used for first-round RT-PCR of the TCR CDR3. Each CDR3 protein gets one entry after TCRdb re-called the multiplex PCR reads with MiXCR. The table records hundreds of thousands of distinct CDR3 sequences, about 45% of them present only once. The CDR3 contains 13 residues. V lost 3 bases and J 8 bases, leaving 13 bases between the germline ends. Germline values: CDR1 LNHNV, CDR2 YYDKDF (reference sequence). Sequencing used peripheral blood or thyroid tissue (not recorded which). The chain recombines TRBV15 with TRBJ1-2; tentative D call: TRBD1 (5 bases). The receptor's source is an adult man with Graves' disease, either hyperthyroidism or ophthalmopathy (not recorded which). The CDR3 is CATSSEKGLGYTF. In nucleotides, the CDR3 is TGTGCCACCAGCAGTGAAAAGGGGCTCGGCTACACCTTC. The complete variable domain, with remaining parts taken from reference TRBV15 and TRBJ1-2, reads DAMVIQNPRYQVTQFGKPVTLSCSQTLNHNVMYWYQQKSSQAPKLLFHYYDKDFNNEADTPDNFQSRRPNTSFCFLDIRSPGLGDTAMYLCATSSEKGLGYTFGSGTRLTVV.